This T cell receptor (beta chain) was captured in a study of shared clonotypes between healthy human individuals. Looking at the study overall: Researchers assigned three CD4 naive, three CD4 memory, two CD8 naive and one CD8 memory plate to each donor.

Per the germline V gene, CDR1 is MNHEY and CDR2 is SVGAGI. Trimming removed 0 bases at V and 4 bases at J, with 7 bases between. The CDR3 length is 15 residues. Findings of the study overall: Of the naive CD4 clonotypes, around 4.8% were shared across several donors. Specimens sampled were limited to blood, with tissue repertoires likely differing.

The assay used deep level. Assay used: immunoSEQ multiplex PCR; TCRdb lists only in-frame clones, some missing. The sample has approximately 2.5 million clones, approximately 92% seen once. To note about this clone: Its antigen is not identified. Other DNA sequences from this sample encode an identical CDR3 as well.

This TCR was sampled from a man aged 18-30 years in good health. Sequencing used naive CD4+ T cells sorted from blood. The subset: CD45RA+ positively selected. J is TRBJ1-6 and V is TRBV6-5; D is possibly TRBD1 (5 bases). In nucleotides, the CDR3 is TGTGCCAGCAGTTACTCGGCAGGGTATAATTCACCCCTCCACTTT. Translated, it gives CASSYSAGYNSPLHF.